The 11 T cell receptor beta chains given below trace back to one sample, sequenced in a study of blood T cell repertoires in COVID-19. The repertoire was sequenced with immunoSEQ multiplex PCR; TCRdb's copy has only in-frame clones and lacks some. The sample contains over 100,000 clones, roughly 84% of which appear only once. The sequenced sample consisted of PBMCs or T cells enriched from blood (not recorded which). These receptors were collected from a woman under 40 who had recovered from COVID-19.

This rearrangement joins TRBV6-5 to TRBJ2-2; possible D gene TRBD1, 5 bases. CDR3 length equals 15 residues. CDR1 and CDR2 (germline): MNHEY, SVGAGI. Trimming stripped 6 bases from V and 1 base from J, with 12 bases between. The CDR3 DNA reads TGTGCCAGCAGGCCCCACAGGATGAACACCGGGGAGCTGTTTTTT. As protein: CASRPHRMNTGELFF.

The chain joins TRBV18 to TRBJ2-7; 8 nucleotides line up with TRBD1. CDR1 is KGHSH, CDR2 LQKENI, per germline. The CDR3 totals 15 residues. V lost 4 bases and J lost 1; bases outside the gene matches: 6. CDR3 protein: CASSRGNRGSYEQYF. The CDR3 nucleotides are TGTGCCAGCTCACGGGGGAACAGGGGGTCCTACGAGCAGTACTTC. Full variable domain (remainder filled in from reference TRBV18 and TRBJ2-7): NAGVMQNPRHLVRRRGQEARLRCSPMKGHSHVYWYRQLPEEGLKFMVYLQKENIIDESGMPKERFSAEFPKEGPSILRIQQVVRGDSAAYFCASSRGNRGSYEQYFGPGTRLTVT.

The gene calls are TRBV4-2 and TRBJ2-7; 9 bases agree with TRBD2. V was clipped by 0 bases and J by 2 bases; unmatched bases: 2. The CDR3 is made up of 15 amino acids. Germline-derived CDR1 and CDR2 are LGHNA and YNFKEQ. In DNA, the CDR3 is TGTGCCAGCAGCCAAGATTTAGCGGGGGCCTACGAGCAGTACTTC. Protein sequence: CASSQDLAGAYEQYF.

The chain joins TRBV3-1 (or the pseudogene TRBV3-2) to TRBJ1-2; D perhaps matches TRBD1 (5 bases). CDR1 is LGHDT, CDR2 YNNKEL, per germline (reference sequence). This CDR3 contains 13 residues. V lost 4 bases and J 7 bases, leaving 13 bases between the germline ends. CDR3 nucleotide sequence: TGTGCCAGCAGCCTGTGGAGGGGCGGTGGCTACACCTTC. It codes for CASSLWRGGGYTF.

V and J are TRBV5-1 and TRBJ1-1; the match to TRBD1 covers 10 bases. Per germline, CDR1 SGHRS and CDR2 YFSETQ. This CDR3 is 15 amino acids long. The V gene end was trimmed by 4 bases and the J gene end by 7 bases; junction bases not matched to a gene: 10. CDR3 protein: CASSHYGTGDVEAFF. The CDR3 DNA sequence: TGCGCCAGCAGCCATTACGGGACAGGGGACGTTGAAGCTTTCTTT.

This chain joins TRBV12-3 or TRBV12-4 and TRBJ1-2; 7 bases match TRBD1. V dropped 6 bases and J dropped 7; count of bases not matched to a gene: 8. CDR3 length: 13 amino acids. The CDR3 bases are TGTGCCAGCAGCCCAGACAGGGTAATTGGCTACACCTTC. It is translated as CASSPDRVIGYTF.

The V and J genes are TRBV4-1 and TRBJ1-1; no reliable D call. Germline V lookup: CDR1 MGHRA, CDR2 YSYEKL. V lost 0 bases and J 1 base, leaving 6 bases between the germline ends. This CDR3 spans 14 amino acids. The CDR3 protein is CASSQDPGNTEAFF. The CDR3 region has the DNA TGCGCCAGCAGCCAAGATCCGGGGAACACTGAAGCTTTCTTT.

The chain joins TRBV28 to TRBJ1-5; D perhaps matches TRBD1 (5 bases). V was trimmed by 3 bases and J by 4 bases, leaving 19 bases between them. Germline V gene lookup returns CDR1 MDHEN and CDR2 SYDVKM. The CDR3 length is 17 residues. The CDR3: CASSFSRADFWNQPQHF. CDR3 DNA: TGTGCCAGCAGTTTCTCCAGGGCGGATTTTTGGAATCAGCCCCAGCATTTT.

The chain has TRBV9 and TRBJ2-1; TRBD2 aligns across 9 bases. This CDR3 comprises 14 residues. Per the germline V gene, CDR1 is SGDLS and CDR2 is YYNGEE. V shed 3 bases and J 5 bases; nucleotides not matched to a gene: 3. CDR3 in DNA: TGTGCCAGCAGCGAGGCGGGAGGGGACAATGAGCAGTTCTTC. This gives the protein CASSEAGGDNEQFF.

The chain uses TRBV5-5 and TRBJ1-6; TRBD1 matches 9 bases. Germline V CDR1 and CDR2: SGHKS, YYEKEE (reference sequence). Trimming removed 0 bases from V and 6 bases from J; junction bases left unmatched: 1. This CDR3 is 15 amino acids long. The CDR3 nucleotides read TGTGCCAGCAGCTTGGTACAGGGGGCTAATTCACCCCTCCACTTT. Amino acids: CASSLVQGANSPLHF.

The rearrangement links TRBV6-5 to TRBJ1-1; a possible D gene is TRBD1 (6 bases). The CDR3 runs 14 residues. CDR1 MNHEY and CDR2 SVGAGI come from the germline V gene. Between the trimmed V and J ends, which lost 6 bases and 0 bases, there was a span of 11 bases. CDR3 amino acids: CASRWDTLNTEAFF. In nucleotides, the CDR3 is TGTGCCAGCAGGTGGGACACCCTGAACACTGAAGCTTTCTTT.